This T cell receptor beta chain was profiled in a study of shared clonotypes between healthy human individuals. Using immunoSEQ multiplex PCR, the repertoire was profiled, and TCRdb retains in-frame clones only, with some absent. The data show about 2,500,000 clones, approximately 90% seen once. Trimming stripped 1 base from V and 4 bases from J, with 10 bases between. The CDR3 consists of 14 residues. The germline CDR1 and CDR2 sequences are SGHTA and FQGNSA. This receptor was taken from a man aged 18 to 30 in good health. Sequencing was performed on naive CD4+ T cells sorted from blood. Subset here: CD45RA+ positively selected. The V call is TRBV7-2, the J call TRBJ1-2; D remains ambiguous. The CDR3 is CASSLGGLVYGYTF. The CDR3 DNA sequence: TGTGCCAGCAGCTTAGGAGGGTTGGTCTATGGCTACACCTTC.